The clone carrying this T cell receptor (beta chain) was seen at least ten times. Its antigen is undetermined. Trimming shortened V by 2 bases and J by 4 bases, and 17 bases separated the two germline ends. Germline V CDR1 and CDR2: SGHRS, YFSETQ. There are 16 residues in the CDR3. Unique molecular identifiers were attached to individual cDNA molecules. TCRdb redid the calling of the 5' RACE reads with MiXCR, one entry per CDR3 protein. The sample has about 90,000 distinct CDR3 sequences, roughly 12% seen once. The record originates from a study of early T cells in non-severe SARS-CoV-2 infection. Background on the study: Sequenced bulk RNA came from whole blood that was unsorted, and chains were unpaired.

Findings and limits, study-wide: Anti-spike CD8 responses were favored by VDJdb matching, which missed private and CD4 specificities.

This chain uses TRBV5-1 with TRBJ2-3, with D maybe TRBD1 (5 bases). The TCR originated in an adult who was a healthcare worker with PCR-confirmed SARS-CoV-2 infection or an uninfected control (not recorded which). The sequences come from whole blood, collected at baseline. The CDR3 bases are TGCGCCAGCAGCTTTAACGCAGGGTTAGGATCAGATACGCAGTATTTT. Protein: CASSFNAGLGSDTQYF. Full variable domain (rest looked up from reference TRBV5-1 and TRBJ2-3): KAGVTQTPRYLIKTRGQQVTLSCSPISGHRSVSWYQQTPGQGLQFLFEYFSETQRNKGNFPGRFSGRQFSNSRSEMNVSTLELGDSALYLCASSFNAGLGSDTQYFGPGTRLTVL.